What follows describes a single T cell receptor beta chain. What it binds is unknown. The data derive from a study of cytomegalovirus exposure and HLA in healthy donors. Study results and caveats: Later analysis suggested most CMV-associated TCR beta chains were HLA-restricted. High specificity and sensitivity for cytomegalovirus status were reported for the classifier.

Vbeta (60) and Jbeta (13) primers were used in the PCR. TCRdb keeps only in-frame clones here, not all; method: immunoSEQ multiplex PCR. The sample contains roughly 100,000 clones, 76% of which appear only once. The CDR3 consists of 15 residues. In germline, CDR1 is SQVTM, CDR2 ANQGSEA. Trimming took off 3 bases at V and 6 bases at J, with 17 bases between the two ends. This clonotype was sampled from a woman younger than 30 in good health and CMV-seropositive. Sequenced sample: PBMCs. V and J are TRBV29-1 and TRBJ2-2, with D possibly TRBD1 on 5 matching bases. CDR3 nucleotides: TGCAGCGTTGAGGCTGGGGCAACTATGGCCGGGGAGCTGTTTTTT. Translating it yields CSVEAGATMAGELFF.